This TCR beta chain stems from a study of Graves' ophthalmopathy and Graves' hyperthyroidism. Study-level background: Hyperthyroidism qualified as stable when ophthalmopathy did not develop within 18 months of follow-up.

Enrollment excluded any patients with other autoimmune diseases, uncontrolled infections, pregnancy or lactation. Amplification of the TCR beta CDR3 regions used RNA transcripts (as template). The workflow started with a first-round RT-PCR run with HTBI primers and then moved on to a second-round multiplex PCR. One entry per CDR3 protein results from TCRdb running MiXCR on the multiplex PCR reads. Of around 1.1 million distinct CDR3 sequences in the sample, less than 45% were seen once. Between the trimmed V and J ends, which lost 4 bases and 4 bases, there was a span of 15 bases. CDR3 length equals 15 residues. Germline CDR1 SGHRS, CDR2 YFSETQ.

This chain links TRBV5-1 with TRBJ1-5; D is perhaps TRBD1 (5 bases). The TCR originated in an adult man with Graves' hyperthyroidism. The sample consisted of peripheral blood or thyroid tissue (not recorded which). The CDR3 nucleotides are TGCGCCAGCAGCCTATTAGGGACCGAGAATCAGCCCCAGCATTTT. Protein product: CASSLLGTENQPQHF.